What follows are 23 T cell receptor beta chains derived from one specimen sequenced in a study of T-cell memory formation after mild COVID-19. TCRdb reanalysed the 5' RACE reads using MiXCR and keeps one entry per CDR3 protein. The profile covers some 280,000 distinct CDR3 sequences, with roughly 17% appearing a single time and approximately 25% taken by the ten largest. Sample: PBMCs or a T cell subset sorted from them (not recorded which). The source is a man younger than 30 who had mild COVID-19 (a few samples of this study predate the infection). Cell type and time point are not known.

The chain links TRBV7-9 to TRBJ2-2; maybe TRBD1 (5 bases). The length of the CDR3 is 15 residues. The germline V and J ends were trimmed by 4 bases and 7 bases, with 16 bases remaining between them. In germline, CDR1 is SEHNR, CDR2 FQNEAQ (reference sequence). The CDR3, as DNA: TGTGCCAGCAGCTCAGGGCTTGATTCCTTCGGGGAGCTGTTTTTT. This sequence encodes CASSSGLDSFGELFF.

This clonotype was picked up a small number of times. The J gene is TRBJ2-5, the V gene TRBV5-1, with D possibly TRBD2 on 7 matching bases. Germline assignment: CDR1 SGHRS and CDR2 YFSETQ. Trimming took off 4 bases at V and 4 bases at J, with 20 bases between the two ends. This CDR3 comprises 16 residues. The CDR3 is CASSADRGAVRETQYF. CDR3 DNA: TGCGCCAGCAGCGCCGACCGGGGGGCGGTTCGAGAGACCCAGTACTTC. Using reference TRBV5-1 and TRBJ2-5 for the parts outside the CDR3, the full variable domain is KAGVTQTPRYLIKTRGQQVTLSCSPISGHRSVSWYQQTPGQGLQFLFEYFSETQRNKGNFPGRFSGRQFSNSRSEMNVSTLELGDSALYLCASSADRGAVRETQYFGPGTRLLVL.

In regard to this clonotype: One base away lies a much larger clone, so this may be a sequencing read error. V and J are TRBV7-8 and TRBJ2-2; 9 bases line up with TRBD1. Germline V lookup: CDR1 SGHVS, CDR2 FQNEAQ. The CDR3 runs to 15 residues. With V trimmed by 1 base and J by 3 bases, 0 bases remained unmatched. The CDR3 bases are TGTGCCAGCAGCTTAGGGACAGGGGACACCGGGGAGCTGTTTTTT. It specifies CASSLGTGDTGELFF.

The chain employs TRBV7-9 and TRBJ2-1, with D possibly TRBD2 on 6 matching bases. CDR1 SEHNR and CDR2 FQNEAQ come from the germline V gene (reference sequence). Trimming cost V 7 bases and J 5 bases, with 15 bases left between them. The CDR3 sequence is 14 residues long. CDR3 sequence reads: CASIGGVLDNEQFF. CDR3 sequence (DNA): TGTGCCAGCATAGGAGGGGTTCTGGACAATGAGCAGTTCTTC.

In its sample, this clonotype was seen once. The V and J genes are TRBV7-2 and TRBJ2-5; the D gene is possibly TRBD1 (6 bases). Germline-derived CDR1 and CDR2 are SGHTA and FQGNSA. The CDR3 has 12 residues. Trimming pared 7 bases from V and 5 bases from J, leaving 11 bases between. CDR3 amino acids: CASTGAGETQYF. The CDR3 bases are TGTGCCAGCACAGGGGCAGGGGAGACCCAGTACTTC. The full variable domain, in which reference TRBV7-2 and TRBJ2-5 provide the parts outside the CDR3, is GAGVSQSPSNKVTEKGKDVELRCDPISGHTALYWYRQSLGQGLEFLIYFQGNSAPDKSGLPSDRFSAERTGGSVSTLTIQRTQQEDSAVYLCASTGAGETQYFGPGTRLLVL.

This clonotype was observed many times. CDR3 nucleotide sequence: TGTGCCAGCAGCTCCGGACAGGATTATGGCTACACCTTC. This encodes CASSSGQDYGYTF. The rearrangement uses TRBV11-2 and TRBJ1-2, with 7 bases that match TRBD1. The CDR3 has 13 residues. Trimming removed 4 bases from V and 5 bases from J; junction bases left unmatched: 4. CDR1 SGHAT and CDR2 FQNNGV come from the germline V gene. The variable domain in full, completed from reference TRBV11-2 and TRBJ1-2, reads EAGVAQSPRYKIIEKRQSVAFWCNPISGHATLYWYQQILGQGPKLLIQFQNNGVVDDSQLPKDRFSAERLKGVDSTLKIQPAKLEDSAVYLCASSSGQDYGYTFGSGTRLTVV.

The chain joins TRBV7-2 to TRBJ2-7; 9 nucleotides match TRBD2. CDR3 length: 16 residues. From germline, CDR1 is SGHTA and CDR2 FQGNSA. J lost 1 base, V lost 2 bases, and 6 bases had no gene match. The CDR3 here is CASSLIGLAGSYEQYF. DNA for the CDR3: TGTGCCAGCAGCTTAATAGGTCTAGCGGGATCCTACGAGCAGTACTTC.

The table lists this clonotype with many counts. The chain employs TRBV6-5 and TRBJ1-6, with TRBD1 identical over 11 bases. There are 18 residues in the CDR3. The germline gives CDR1 MNHEY, CDR2 SVGAGI. The junction had 11 bases not matched to a gene; V was cut back by 0 bases and J by 10 bases. CDR3 sequence: CASSYSIHGQGAGSPLHF. The CDR3 nucleotides are TGTGCCAGCAGTTACTCTATTCACGGACAGGGGGCAGGATCACCCCTCCACTTT.

This chain uses TRBV5-1 with TRBJ2-5; 7 bases match TRBD1. The CDR3 runs 14 residues. After removal of 3 bases from V and 5 bases from J, the junction contained 7 bases not matched to a gene. Per the germline V gene, CDR1 is SGHRS and CDR2 is YFSETQ. CDR3 sequence: CASSSLTGYETQYF. The CDR3 nucleotides are TGCGCCAGCAGCTCACTGACAGGGTACGAGACCCAGTACTTC.

The rearrangement links TRBV7-8 to TRBJ1-2; 7 bases are a match to TRBD1. The V segment lost 1 base and the J segment 4 bases; nucleotides outside the gene matches: 12. This CDR3 has 17 amino acids. CDR1 is SGHVS and CDR2 is FQNEAQ in the germline V gene. The CDR3 sequence is CASSLGRLTGQGYGYTF. CDR3 DNA sequence: TGTGCCAGCAGCTTAGGGAGGTTGACAGGGCAGGGCTATGGCTACACCTTC.

The chain has TRBV6-6 and TRBJ2-1; 11 nucleotides line up with TRBD2. The CDR3 contains 17 residues. The V gene end was trimmed by 0 bases and the J gene end by 8 bases; junction bases not matched to a gene: 9. CDR1 is MNHNY, CDR2 SVGAGI, per germline (reference sequence). CDR3 sequence reads: CASSYSKTSGGGHEQFF. CDR3 sequence (DNA): TGTGCCAGCAGTTACTCGAAAACTAGCGGGGGAGGGCATGAGCAGTTCTTC.

This chain connects TRBV29-1 to TRBJ2-3; 7 positions match TRBD2. The germline V gene has CDR1 SQVTM and CDR2 ANQGSEA. The CDR3 loop spans 13 amino acids. Trimming at V came to 4 bases and at J to 8 bases, leaving 9 bases not matched to a gene. The chain's CDR3 is CSVGERGSGTQYF. In DNA form, the CDR3 reads TGCAGCGTTGGCGAGCGGGGTAGTGGTACGCAGTATTTT.

At least ten counts were recorded for this clonotype. This chain uses TRBV11-2 with TRBJ1-2; possibly TRBD1 for D (6 bases). CDR3 length: 14 residues. Germline V CDR1 and CDR2: SGHAT, FQNNGV. Trimming cost V 0 bases and J 4 bases, with 9 bases left between them. The CDR3 sequence is CASSLDQGSYGYTF. For the CDR3, the DNA is TGTGCCAGCAGCTTAGATCAGGGGAGCTATGGCTACACCTTC. The variable domain in full, with the rest retrieved from reference TRBV11-2 and TRBJ1-2, is EAGVAQSPRYKIIEKRQSVAFWCNPISGHATLYWYQQILGQGPKLLIQFQNNGVVDDSQLPKDRFSAERLKGVDSTLKIQPAKLEDSAVYLCASSLDQGSYGYTFGSGTRLTVV.

The J gene is TRBJ1-6, the V gene TRBV3-1; 8 bases are shared with TRBD1. The CDR3 sequence is 15 residues long. Germline CDR1 and CDR2: LGHDT and YNNKEL (reference sequence). The V gene end was trimmed by 4 bases and the J gene end by 7 bases; junction bases not matched to a gene: 6. This CDR3 is CASSRGQGSNSPLHF. The CDR3 DNA reads as TGTGCCAGCAGCCGAGGACAGGGTAGCAATTCACCCCTCCACTTT.

The genes are TRBV6-5 and TRBJ1-1, with 8 bases lining up with TRBD1. Germline CDR1 and CDR2: MNHEY and SVGAGI. CDR3 length: 17 amino acids. V gave up 2 bases and J gave up 3 bases; unmatched junction bases: 11. CDR3 in DNA: TGTGCCAGCAGTTACGATACCAGACAGGGGTGGGACACTGAAGCTTTCTTT. Protein sequence: CASSYDTRQGWDTEAFF.

This clonotype was seen a few times. The rearrangement uses TRBV6-1 and TRBJ2-3; 12 bases line up with TRBD1. This CDR3 is built from 16 residues. In germline, CDR1 is MNHNS, CDR2 SASEGT. After removal of 5 bases from V and 4 bases from J, the junction contained 7 bases not matched to a gene. CDR3: CASSTRDRGLPDTQYF. The CDR3 DNA reads as TGTGCCAGCAGTACCCGGGACAGGGGGCTCCCAGATACGCAGTATTTT.

The chain uses TRBV7-9 and TRBJ2-7; weak D call: TRBD2 (6 bases). This CDR3 is built from 15 residues. Trimming took 2 bases from V and 7 from J, leaving 18 bases between them. Germline CDR1 and CDR2: SEHNR and FQNEAQ (reference sequence). CDR3 nucleotide sequence: TGTGCCAGCAGCTTACTTAGCGGCGCCCTGGGGGAGCAGTACTTC. This translates into CASSLLSGALGEQYF.

CDR3 in amino acids: CSVEWGTTEAFF. The CDR3 DNA is TGCAGCGTTGAGTGGGGGACCACTGAAGCTTTCTTT. This rearrangement joins TRBV29-1 to TRBJ1-1, with a possible D match to TRBD1 (5 bases). Trimming cost V 3 bases and J 4 bases, with 9 bases left between them. Per the germline V gene, CDR1 is SQVTM and CDR2 is ANQGSEA. This CDR3 is 12 amino acids long.

This chain uses TRBV4-1 with TRBJ1-1; a weak D match, TRBD1 (6 bases). CDR3 length equals 11 residues. In germline, CDR1 is MGHRA, CDR2 YSYEKL. Trimming shortened V by 3 bases and J by 10 bases, and 9 bases separated the two germline ends. The CDR3 DNA is TGCGCCAGCAGCCAGGGGGCAGGAGCTTTCTTT. It encodes CASSQGAGAFF.

This clonotype has a handful of counts. This chain joins TRBV7-9 and TRBJ2-1, with 8 bases matching TRBD2. The germline V gene encodes CDR1 SEHNR and CDR2 FQNEAQ (reference sequence). Losses at the gene ends were 5 bases for V and 2 bases for J; bases not matched to a gene: 8. CDR3 length: 16 amino acids. The CDR3: CASSPLGGGPYNEQFF. As DNA, the CDR3 is TGTGCCAGCAGCCCCCTCGGCGGGGGGCCCTACAATGAGCAGTTCTTC.

The chain has TRBV28 and TRBJ2-7, with 8 positions matching TRBD1. Germline values: CDR1 MDHEN, CDR2 SYDVKM. The CDR3 is made up of 15 amino acids. V shed 4 bases, J shed 4 bases, and the junction held 9 bases outside the gene matches. The CDR3 loop is CASSSPGQGAYEQYV. In DNA, the CDR3 is TGTGCCAGCAGTTCCCCCGGTCAGGGGGCATACGAGCAGTACGTC.

Ten or more counts support this clonotype. The rearrangement uses TRBV20-1 and TRBJ2-7, with a possible D match to TRBD1 (6 bases). V was shortened by 3 bases and J by 0 bases, with 15 bases between the two germline ends. The CDR3 runs to 15 residues. Germline V CDR1 and CDR2: DFQATT, SNEGSKA (reference sequence). CDR3 sequence (DNA): TGCAGTGCTAGTTCGGACAGTTGGAGCTCCTACGAGCAGTACTTC. Its protein product is CSASSDSWSSYEQYF.

A few counts support this clonotype. The V gene is TRBV18, the J gene TRBJ1-2, with D hard to call. This CDR3 has 13 amino acids. Germline CDR1 is KGHSH and CDR2 is LQKENI. V gave up 3 bases and J gave up 0 bases, with 5 bases separating them. This CDR3 reads CASSPAANYGYTF. In DNA form, the CDR3 reads TGTGCCAGCTCACCGGCGGCTAACTATGGCTACACCTTC.